This entry lists 26 T cell receptor beta chains sequenced from one sample in a study of blood T cells in healthy people across ages. Then a second PCR, running about 6 to 11 cycles, was carried out with a sample-barcoded 5' primer and a J-beta primer mix. Each CDR3 protein is one row after TCRdb ran MiXCR on the 5' RACE reads. Here the sample spans 800,000 or so distinct CDR3 sequences, about 47% being singletons. The sample taken for sequencing was blood. Every receptor here comes from a man older than 75 in good health.

V gene TRBV10-3 combines with J gene TRBJ2-7; unclear D gene. The CDR3 has 15 amino acids. Germline loops: CDR1 ENHRY, CDR2 SYGVKD. V was pared by 0 bases and J by 3 bases, with 12 bases between. CDR3 DNA: TGTGCCATCAGTGAGTCCCAGAGTAATTTCTACGAGCAGTACTTC. Translating gives CAISESQSNFYEQYF.

This chain uses TRBV3-1 with TRBJ2-5; D ambiguous. CDR1 LGHDT and CDR2 YNNKEL come from the germline V gene (reference sequence). The CDR3 has 12 amino acids. V was shortened by 3 bases and J by 5 bases, with 7 bases between the two germline ends. The CDR3 region is CASSQDVETQYF. The CDR3, as DNA: TGTGCCAGCAGCCAGGACGTGGAGACCCAGTACTTC.

This clonotype has ten or more counts. The gene calls are TRBV7-2 and TRBJ2-7; D is uncertain. The V and J ends lost 6 bases and 4 bases respectively, with 10 bases between them. The germline V gene has CDR1 SGHTA and CDR2 FQGNSA. The CDR3 totals 12 residues. Here the CDR3 reads CASSLVGYEQYF. The CDR3 DNA reads as TGTGCCAGCAGTCTGGTGGGGTACGAGCAGTACTTC. The full variable domain, completed using reference TRBV7-2 and TRBJ2-7, is GAGVSQSPSNKVTEKGKDVELRCDPISGHTALYWYRQSLGQGLEFLIYFQGNSAPDKSGLPSDRFSAERTGGSVSTLTIQRTQQEDSAVYLCASSLVGYEQYFGPGTRLTVT.

The chain uses TRBV27 and TRBJ2-7; 8 bases are shared with TRBD2. Germline CDR1 and CDR2: MNHEY and SMNVEV (reference sequence). V was clipped by 7 bases and J by 5 bases; unmatched bases: 10. CDR3 length equals 14 residues. The chain's CDR3 is CASIRFRTSHEQYF. DNA of the CDR3: TGTGCCAGCATCCGCTTTAGGACTAGCCACGAGCAGTACTTC.

This clonotype was found a few times. This rearrangement joins TRBV28 to TRBJ1-2, with D perhaps matching TRBD1 (6 bases). CDR1 and CDR2 from the germline V gene are MDHEN and SYDVKM. The CDR3 length is 16 residues. Deletions cut 5 bases from V and 2 bases from J, with 18 bases between. The CDR3 nucleotides read TGTGCCAGCAGTGTTCCGGCGGGGGGGGCGAACTATGGCTACACCTTC. It yields the protein CASSVPAGGANYGYTF.

Of note for this clonotype: This may come from a read error, since a much larger clone is one base off. The chain couples TRBV5-1 to TRBJ2-5; 12 bases are a match to TRBD2. Germline CDR1 is SGHRS and CDR2 is YFSETQ. CDR3 size: 14 residues. The junction had 3 bases not matched to a gene; V was cut back by 4 bases and J by 5 bases. The CDR3 sequence is CASSQTSGSETQYF. CDR3 nucleotide sequence: TGCGCCAGCAGCCAGACTAGCGGGAGTGAGACCCAGTACTTC.

J is TRBJ1-5 and V is TRBV24-1, with unresolved D. Trimming pared 4 bases from V and 0 bases from J, leaving 15 bases between. The CDR3 consists of 17 residues. Germline V gene data show CDR1 as KGHDR and CDR2 as SFDVKD. The CDR3 DNA reads TGTGCCACCAGTGACGGCACGGCACCATATAGCAATCAGCCCCAGCATTTT. Protein sequence: CATSDGTAPYSNQPQHF.

There are many counts of this clonotype. The V call is TRBV5-4, the J call TRBJ2-1, with D possibly being TRBD1 or TRBD2 (5 bases each). The CDR3 spans 15 residues. Per the germline V gene, CDR1 is SGHNT and CDR2 is YYREEE (reference sequence). Trimming stripped 0 bases from V and 2 bases from J, with 9 bases between. DNA of the CDR3: TGTGCCAGCAGCTTGGGGACGGGACCCTACAATGAGCAGTTCTTC. This gives the protein CASSLGTGPYNEQFF.

This clonotype appeared once. The chain has TRBV7-2 and TRBJ2-1, with 11 bases that match TRBD2. The CDR3 is made up of 15 amino acids. The V gene end was trimmed by 4 bases and the J gene end by 14 bases; junction bases not matched to a gene: 13. Germline-derived CDR1 and CDR2 are SGHTA and FQGNSA. DNA for the CDR3: TGTGCCAGCAGCTCAGCGAGGGGTAGCGGGAGGGCCGAGTTCTTC. As protein: CASSSARGSGRAEFF. The variable domain in full, with the rest retrieved from reference TRBV7-2 and TRBJ2-1, is GAGVSQSPSNKVTEKGKDVELRCDPISGHTALYWYRQSLGQGLEFLIYFQGNSAPDKSGLPSDRFSAERTGGSVSTLTIQRTQQEDSAVYLCASSSARGSGRAEFFGPGTRLTVL.

The rearrangement links TRBV30 to TRBJ2-3, with D possibly TRBD2 on 6 matching bases. V was clipped by 0 bases and J by 4 bases, with 8 bases between them. Germline V gives CDR1 GTSNPN, CDR2 SVGIG (reference sequence). The CDR3 extends over 13 amino acids. CDR3 nucleotides: TGTGCCTGGAGTGTATGGGGGGCAGATACGCAGTATTTT. As protein: CAWSVWGADTQYF.

The chain combines TRBV27 with TRBJ2-7; tentatively, D is TRBD1 or TRBD2 (5 bases each). V lost 5 bases to trimming and J lost 6 bases, with 20 bases between them. Germline CDR1 MNHEY, CDR2 SMNVEV (reference sequence). There are 15 residues in the CDR3. The chain's CDR3 is CASSPPGRPPGEQYF. The DNA of the CDR3 is TGTGCCAGCAGTCCCCCGGGACGGCCGCCGGGCGAGCAGTACTTC.

This CDR3 is CSAEGTSGDNNEQFF. The CDR3 coding sequence is TGCAGCGCCGAAGGGACTAGCGGGGATAACAATGAGCAGTTCTTC. The chain carries TRBV29-1 and TRBJ2-1, with 13 bases that match TRBD2. With 7 bases clipped from V and 5 bases from J, the junction kept 8 bases outside the gene matches. Germline CDR1 SQVTM, CDR2 ANQGSEA. CDR3 size: 15 residues.

The rearrangement uses TRBV27 and TRBJ2-4; tentative D call: TRBD2 (5 bases). Germline V gene lookup returns CDR1 MNHEY and CDR2 SMNVEV (reference sequence). This CDR3 is 15 amino acids long. The V end lost 2 bases, the J end lost 13 bases, and 21 bases lay between the germline ends. In DNA, the CDR3 is TGTGCCAGCAGTTTAAGCTGGATCGATGGACTGGAGCAGTACTTC. Translation gives CASSLSWIDGLEQYF.

For this clonotype: The junction departs from the called germline gene at one end, perhaps through a read error. This chain connects TRBV9 to TRBJ2-3; D possibly corresponds to TRBD2 (6 bases). The CDR3 is made up of 16 amino acids. CDR1 and CDR2 (germline): SGDLS, YYNGEE. In nucleotides, the CDR3 is TGTGCCAGAAGCGTAGGAATCGGGACTAGCACAGATACGCAGTATTTT. The encoded protein is CARSVGIGTSTDTQYF. Filled out from reference TRBV9 and TRBJ2-3, the complete variable domain reads DSGVTQTPKHLITATGQRVTLRCSPRSGDLSVYWYQQSLDQGLQFLIQYYNGEERAKGNILERFSAQQFPDLHSELNLSSLELGDSALYFCARSVGIGTSTDTQYFGPGTRLTVL.

The V call is TRBV24-1, the J call TRBJ2-5; 9 nucleotides align to TRBD2. The CDR3 is 15 amino acids. Germline assignment: CDR1 KGHDR and CDR2 SFDVKD. V was pared by 5 bases and J by 4 bases, with 7 bases of the junction left unmatched. This CDR3 reads CATSGNSGRPETQYF. CDR3 bases: TGTGCCACCAGTGGAAATAGCGGGAGACCAGAGACCCAGTACTTC.

V is TRBV29-1 and J is TRBJ2-5; D remains unclear. The CDR3 loop spans 13 amino acids. V gave up 7 bases and J gave up 1 base, with 13 bases separating them. Germline V gene data show CDR1 as SQVTM and CDR2 as ANQGSEA. CDR3: CSGWSGSQETQYF. CDR3 nucleotides: TGCAGCGGATGGTCGGGCAGCCAAGAGACCCAGTACTTC. The full variable domain, completed using reference TRBV29-1 and TRBJ2-5, is SAVISQKPSRDICQRGTSLTIQCQVDSQVTMMFWYRQQPGQSLTLIATANQGSEATYESGFVIDKFPISRPNLTFSTLTVSNMSPEDSSIYLCSGWSGSQETQYFGPGTRLLVL.

V is TRBV29-1 and J is TRBJ2-3; D not certain. There are 12 residues in the CDR3. V was clipped by 7 bases and J by 2 bases, with 10 bases between them. CDR1 is SQVTM and CDR2 is ANQGSEA in the germline V gene. CDR3: CSGPDSTDTQYF. The CDR3 nucleotides read TGCAGCGGCCCTGATTCCACAGATACGCAGTATTTT.

V and J are TRBV21-1 and TRBJ2-3. TRBV21-1 is a pseudogene. The CDR3 runs 12 residues. The CDR3 DNA follows: TGTGCCAGCAGCGCCCGTCCAGATACGCAGTATTTT. It is translated as CASSARPDTQYF.

The chain links TRBV7-2 to TRBJ1-6, with 8 bases that match TRBD1. There are 15 residues in the CDR3. The germline CDR1 and CDR2 sequences are SGHTA and FQGNSA. V shed 6 bases, J shed 8 bases, and the junction held 9 bases outside the gene matches. The CDR3 loop is CASRIGQGDHSPLHF. The CDR3 coding sequence is TGTGCCAGCAGGATCGGACAGGGCGATCATTCACCCCTCCACTTT.

This rearrangement joins TRBV4-1 to TRBJ2-5; D possibly corresponds to TRBD1 (6 bases). The tail of the sequence fits TRBJ2-7 better, so the J call may be wrong. Looked up from germline, CDR1 is MGHRA and CDR2 is YSYEKL. This CDR3 has 15 residues. In DNA, the CDR3 is TGCGCCAGCAGCCAAGGAAGGGACATCAGGTACGAGCAGTACTTC. Amino acid sequence: CASSQGRDIRYEQYF.

This clonotype was found a few times. The chain joins TRBV20-1 to TRBJ1-5; no reliable D call. Per the germline V gene, CDR1 is DFQATT and CDR2 is SNEGSKA (reference sequence). The V end lost 0 bases, the J end lost 6 bases, and 3 bases lay between the germline ends. The CDR3 totals 11 residues. The CDR3 reads CSARDSQPQHF. Here the CDR3 DNA reads TGCAGTGCTAGAGATAGTCAGCCCCAGCATTTT.

The V and J genes are TRBV7-3 and TRBJ2-1; 8 positions agree with TRBD2. The CDR3 has 15 amino acids. The V and J ends lost 2 bases and 8 bases, in that order; junction bases with no gene match: 8. Germline assignment: CDR1 SGHTA and CDR2 FQGTGA. In nucleotides, the CDR3 is TGTGCCAGCAGCTTAGTTGGTAGCGGGATTGATGAGCAGTTCTTC. Its translation is CASSLVGSGIDEQFF.

The chain's CDR3 is CASSAGDSRTYEQYF. CDR3 coding DNA: TGCGCCAGCAGCGCCGGGGACAGTAGAACCTACGAGCAGTACTTC. This chain uses TRBV5-1 with TRBJ2-7; 7 nucleotides match TRBD1. The CDR3 totals 15 residues. Per the germline V gene, CDR1 is SGHRS and CDR2 is YFSETQ. V lost 4 bases and J lost 2; bases outside the gene matches: 9.

As regards this clonotype: A clone one base away is much larger, so this may be a read error. The rearrangement joins TRBV12-3 or TRBV12-4 to TRBJ2-1; TRBD2 aligns across 7 bases. Trimming cost V 5 bases and J 13 bases; bases outside gene matches: 11. The CDR3 is 13 residues long. CDR3 in amino acids: CASSMGGEETQFF. The CDR3 coding sequence is TGTGCCAGCAGTATGGGGGGGGAAGAGACCCAGTTCTTC.

This clonotype was seen a handful of times. The chain combines TRBV20-1 with TRBJ2-5; 10 nucleotides agree with TRBD2. Trimming removed 0 bases from V and 5 bases from J; junction bases left unmatched: 9. This CDR3 spans 16 amino acids. Per germline, CDR1 DFQATT and CDR2 SNEGSKA (reference sequence). The chain's CDR3 is CSARDPASGSRETQYF. As DNA, the CDR3 is TGCAGTGCTAGAGATCCGGCTAGCGGGAGTCGCGAGACCCAGTACTTC.

The chain employs TRBV20-1 and TRBJ2-5, with 9 bases identical to TRBD2. TRBJ2-7 explains the end of the DNA better; the J call may be wrong. This CDR3 comprises 13 residues. Germline values: CDR1 DFQATT, CDR2 SNEGSKA (reference sequence). The chain's CDR3 is CSATRGGVYEQYF. CDR3 in DNA: TGCAGTGCTACGCGGGGGGGAGTATACGAGCAGTACTTC.